A selection of T cell receptor beta chains follows, all from one sample in a study of identical twins. TCRdb independently ran MiXCR on the 5' RACE reads; one entry per CDR3 protein. The sample has fewer than 250,000 distinct CDR3 sequences, around 6.9% seen once. These data also featured in a second study, about yellow fever vaccine responses in identical twins.

Input material: memory (CD45RO+) T cells sorted from blood. The receptors here all came from a woman aged 18 to 35 in good health. Both conserved end residues are part of each CDR3. The D gene is left open where the match is weak. Where a row states a size, it is once, few, many or the class of an expanded clone; other rows omit it.

D gene	V gene	J gene	clone size	CDR3 protein	CDR3 DNA
-	TRBV29-1	TRBJ1-1	many	CSAVPAGTEAFF	TGCAGCGCCGTCCCAGCGGGCACTGAAGCTTTCTTT
-	TRBV5-1	TRBJ2-5	many	CASSQQETQYF	TGCGCCAGCAGCCAACAAGAGACCCAGTACTTC
-	TRBV6-1	TRBJ2-3	many	CASSAGQPTDTQYF	TGTGCCAGCAGTGCCGGACAGCCCACAGATACGCAGTATTTT
-	TRBV29-1	TRBJ2-5	many	CSVFGGPETQYF	TGCAGCGTATTTGGGGGTCCGGAGACCCAGTACTTC
-	TRBV15	TRBJ2-1	-	CATSRGRASSSYNEQFF	TGTGCCACCAGCAGAGGTCGGGCTTCAAGCTCCTACAATGAGCAGTTCTTC
TRBD1	TRBV28	TRBJ2-2	many	CASSTLGQGTAGELFF	TGTGCCAGCAGTACTCTCGGACAGGGGACCGCCGGGGAGCTGTTTTTT
-	TRBV18	TRBJ2-1	many	CASSPRGGEGINEQFF	TGTGCCAGCTCACCCAGGGGGGGTGAAGGGATCAATGAGCAGTTCTTC
TRBD1	TRBV5-1	TRBJ2-5	-	CASNPRTGGYQETQYF	TGCGCCAGCAACCCCCGGACAGGGGGTTACCAAGAGACCCAGTACTTC
TRBD1	TRBV12-3/TRBV12-4	TRBJ2-5	-	CASSSHVTGTGLETQYF	TGTGCCAGCAGTTCACACGTAACCGGGACAGGGTTAGAGACCCAGTACTTC
TRBD2	TRBV5-6	TRBJ2-3	-	CASSAGTSGGAIDTQYF	TGTGCCAGCAGCGCCGGGACTAGCGGGGGGGCCATAGATACGCAGTATTTT
TRBD2	TRBV28	TRBJ2-1	few	CASNPALAGEPNSYNEQFF	TGTGCCAGCAACCCTGCTCTAGCGGGGGAACCCAATTCCTACAATGAGCAGTTCTTC
-	TRBV10-3	TRBJ2-7	few	CAISERDGHGEQYF	TGTGCCATCAGTGAGAGGGACGGCCACGGCGAGCAGTACTTC
-	TRBV12-5	TRBJ2-3	few	CASQPDGLAGTQYF	TGTGCTAGCCAACCGGACGGCCTAGCAGGTACGCAGTATTTT
TRBD2	TRBV4-3	TRBJ2-7	few	CASSQVGTSGYEQYF	TGCGCCAGCAGCCAAGTAGGGACTAGCGGCTACGAGCAGTACTTC
TRBD1	TRBV20-1	TRBJ1-1	few	CSAIQSGQSKAFF	TGCAGTGCTATACAGTCGGGACAGTCGAAAGCTTTCTTT
TRBD1	TRBV6-1	TRBJ2-7	many	CASSDPGTGSSYEQYF	TGTGCCAGCAGTGACCCCGGGACAGGAAGCTCCTACGAGCAGTACTTC
TRBD2	TRBV4-3	TRBJ2-1	-	CASTARQPGGGVDEQFF	TGCGCCAGCACCGCAAGACAGCCCGGGGGAGGGGTTGATGAGCAGTTCTTC